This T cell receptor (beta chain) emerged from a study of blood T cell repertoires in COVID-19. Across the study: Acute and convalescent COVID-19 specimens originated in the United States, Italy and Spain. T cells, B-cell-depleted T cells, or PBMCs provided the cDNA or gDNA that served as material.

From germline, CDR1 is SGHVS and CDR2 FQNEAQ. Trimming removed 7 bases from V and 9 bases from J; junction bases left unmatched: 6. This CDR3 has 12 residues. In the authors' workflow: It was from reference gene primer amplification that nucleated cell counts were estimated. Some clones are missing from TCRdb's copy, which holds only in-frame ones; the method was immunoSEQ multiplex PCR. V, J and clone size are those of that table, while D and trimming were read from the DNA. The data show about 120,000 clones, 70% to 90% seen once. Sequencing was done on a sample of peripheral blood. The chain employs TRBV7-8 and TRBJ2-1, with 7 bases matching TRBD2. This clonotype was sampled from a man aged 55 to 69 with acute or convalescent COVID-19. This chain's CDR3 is CASTPSSGEQFF. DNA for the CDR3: TGTGCCAGCACCCCCTCTAGCGGTGAGCAGTTCTTC.